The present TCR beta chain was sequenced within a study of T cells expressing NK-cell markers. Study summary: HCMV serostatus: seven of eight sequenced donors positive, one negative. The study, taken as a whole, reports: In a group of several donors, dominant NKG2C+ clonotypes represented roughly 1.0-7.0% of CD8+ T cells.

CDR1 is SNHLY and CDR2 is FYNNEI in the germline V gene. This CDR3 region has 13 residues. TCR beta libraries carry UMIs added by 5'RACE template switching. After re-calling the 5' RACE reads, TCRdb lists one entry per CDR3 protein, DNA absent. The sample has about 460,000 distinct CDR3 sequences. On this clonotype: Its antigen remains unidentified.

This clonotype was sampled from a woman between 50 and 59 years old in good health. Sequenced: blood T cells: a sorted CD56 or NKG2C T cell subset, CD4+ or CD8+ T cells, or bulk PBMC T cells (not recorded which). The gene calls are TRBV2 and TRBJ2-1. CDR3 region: CASSANMDNEQFF. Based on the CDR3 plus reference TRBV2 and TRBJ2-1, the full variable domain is EPEVTQTPSHQVTQMGQEVILRCVPISNHLYFYWYRQILGQKVEFLVSFYNNEISEKSEIFDDQFSVERPDGSNFTLKIRSTKLEDSAMYFCASSANMDNEQFFGPGTRLTVL.